This paragraph reports one TCR beta chain. Its antigen remains unknown. Diagnoses used clinical symptoms, serum thyroxine and TRAb, thyroid ultrasound and orbital computed tomography. This sample stems from a study of T cells in Graves' hyperthyroidism and ophthalmopathy. General study results and limits: Ophthalmopathy onset followed model prediction by a median about seven months.

Authors of the study amplified TCR beta CDR3 regions from RNA transcripts. In the first-round RT-PCR of the TCR CDR3, the HTBI primer set was used. A single record per CDR3 protein comes from TCRdb applying MiXCR to the multiplex PCR reads. Of more than 350,000 distinct CDR3 sequences listed, just under 15% are singletons. Germline V CDR1 and CDR2: DFQATT, SNEGSKA (reference sequence). The ends were cut back, 0 bases at V and 2 bases at J, with 10 bases in the middle. CDR3 length equals 14 residues. Sequenced material: blood. The rearrangement joins TRBV20-1 to TRBJ2-5; either TRBD1 or TRBD2 may supply D (5 bases each). The origin of this receptor is a woman aged 25 to 39 with Graves' hyperthyroidism. CDR3 in amino acids: CSAREPWGQETQYF. CDR3 sequence (DNA): TGCAGTGCTAGAGAACCGTGGGGGCAAGAGACCCAGTACTTC.